The rows below give T cell receptor beta chains drawn from one sample of a study of T cells in tuberculosis. Profiling relied on immunoSEQ multiplex PCR, and the TCRdb table lists in-frame clones only, not all of them. The sample records around 49,000 clones, 90% to 95% being singletons. Sequences were derived from PBMCs, sampled at tuberculosis diagnosis. These TCRs come from an adult with tuberculosis. Both conserved end residues are part of each CDR3. The order of the fields is D gene, J gene, V gene, clone size, CDR3 DNA, CDR3 protein. The D gene is left open where the match is weak. Clone size is stated in some rows and not others, as once, few, many or a class when expanded.

d_call: TRBD1
j_call: TRBJ1-1
v_call: TRBV2
clone_size: .
cdr3_nt: TGTGCCGACATTGACAGGGCGGACACTGAAGCTTTCTTT
cdr3_aa: CADIDRADTEAFF

d_call: .
j_call: TRBJ1-5
v_call: TRBV19
clone_size: .
cdr3_nt: TGTGCCAGTACCGCTAATACCGGGTCTCGGGATAATCAGCCCCAGCATTTT
cdr3_aa: CASTANTGSRDNQPQHF

d_call: .
j_call: TRBJ2-7
v_call: TRBV4-3
clone_size: .
cdr3_nt: TGCGCCAGCAGCCAAGTGCTAGGGGCCGGCTACGAGCAGTACTTC
cdr3_aa: CASSQVLGAGYEQYF

d_call: .
j_call: TRBJ2-7
v_call: TRBV11-2
clone_size: once
cdr3_nt: TGTGCCAGCAGCCCGAAGGGGGAGTTCCTGGAGGAGCAGTACTTC
cdr3_aa: CASSPKGEFLEEQYF

d_call: .
j_call: TRBJ2-3
v_call: TRBV28
clone_size: .
cdr3_nt: TGTGCCAGCAGCTCCTCTTCCGCGGGACGCACAGATACGCAGTATTTT
cdr3_aa: CASSSSSAGRTDTQYF

d_call: .
j_call: TRBJ2-3
v_call: TRBV19
clone_size: .
cdr3_nt: TGTGCCAGTAGTATGAGGAGGGTAGGAACAGTGAGCACAGATACGCAGTATTTT
cdr3_aa: CASSMRRVGTVSTDTQYF

d_call: TRBD1
j_call: TRBJ2-7
v_call: TRBV6-5
clone_size: few
cdr3_nt: TGTGCCAGCAGTGGACTACAGGGGGGCGAGCAGTACTTC
cdr3_aa: CASSGLQGGEQYF

d_call: .
j_call: TRBJ2-2
v_call: TRBV10-3
clone_size: .
cdr3_nt: TGTGCCATCAGCGGAGGCTTCAGGACGAACACCGGGGAGCTGTTTTTT
cdr3_aa: CAISGGFRTNTGELFF

d_call: TRBD2
j_call: TRBJ2-1
v_call: TRBV2
clone_size: once
cdr3_nt: TGTGCCAGCAGTGCCGGACTAGCGGGAGGGCGGTCAAGTGAGCAGTTCTTC
cdr3_aa: CASSAGLAGGRSSEQFF

d_call: .
j_call: TRBJ2-3
v_call: TRBV28
clone_size: .
cdr3_nt: TGTGCCAGCAGCCCCTACACAGATACGCAGTATTTT
cdr3_aa: CASSPYTDTQYF

d_call: .
j_call: TRBJ1-1
v_call: TRBV6-5
clone_size: .
cdr3_nt: TGTGCCAGCAGTTATCAACTTGGGCTGACTGAAGCTTTCTTT
cdr3_aa: CASSYQLGLTEAFF

d_call: .
j_call: TRBJ1-1
v_call: TRBV30
clone_size: .
cdr3_nt: TGTGCCTGGCAGGCGAACACTGAAGCTTTCTTT
cdr3_aa: CAWQANTEAFF

d_call: TRBD1
j_call: TRBJ1-5
v_call: TRBV18
clone_size: .
cdr3_nt: TGTGCCAGCTCACCGGACAGGGCCGATCAGCCCCAGCATTTT
cdr3_aa: CASSPDRADQPQHF

d_call: TRBD1
j_call: TRBJ2-2
v_call: TRBV7-9
clone_size: .
cdr3_nt: TGTGCCAGCAGCCCGCGACCCAGACAGGGGTGGGCCGGGGAGCTGTTTTTT
cdr3_aa: CASSPRPRQGWAGELFF

d_call: .
j_call: TRBJ2-2
v_call: TRBV25-1
clone_size: .
cdr3_nt: TGTGCCAGCAGTGAATGGGGGGGGCAGGACACCGGGGAGCTGTTTTTT
cdr3_aa: CASSEWGGQDTGELFF

d_call: TRBD1
j_call: TRBJ1-2
v_call: TRBV6-5
clone_size: medium-sized
cdr3_nt: TGTGCCAGCAGTTACATCAGGACAGGGGGTTCCTATGGCTACACCTTC
cdr3_aa: CASSYIRTGGSYGYTF

d_call: .
j_call: TRBJ2-1
v_call: TRBV2
clone_size: once
cdr3_nt: TGTGCCAGCAGTGTGTCCCTTACCTACAATGAGCAGTTCTTC
cdr3_aa: CASSVSLTYNEQFF

d_call: .
j_call: TRBJ2-7
v_call: TRBV27
clone_size: .
cdr3_nt: TGTGCCAGCAGTTTATATGCCCCAGGGGTCGCGTTATCCTACGAGCAGTACTTC
cdr3_aa: CASSLYAPGVALSYEQYF

d_call: .
j_call: TRBJ1-1
v_call: TRBV10-3
clone_size: .
cdr3_nt: TGTGCCATCAGCGGCGGACAGACGAACACTGAAGCTTTCTTT
cdr3_aa: CAISGGQTNTEAFF

d_call: .
j_call: TRBJ2-5
v_call: TRBV5-4
clone_size: .
cdr3_nt: TGTGCCAGCAGCTTGAGTCTGCGGGACCAAGAGACCCAGTACTTC
cdr3_aa: CASSLSLRDQETQYF

d_call: TRBD1
j_call: TRBJ1-1
v_call: TRBV19
clone_size: .
cdr3_nt: TGTGCCAGTAGTTTCCGGCTCGGGACAGCCTGGAACACTGAAGCTTTCTTT
cdr3_aa: CASSFRLGTAWNTEAFF

d_call: .
j_call: TRBJ2-1
v_call: TRBV7-2
clone_size: .
cdr3_nt: TGTGCCAGCAGTCCGCCGGGTTCCCACAATGAGCAGTTCTTC
cdr3_aa: CASSPPGSHNEQFF

d_call: .
j_call: TRBJ2-7
v_call: TRBV5-5
clone_size: .
cdr3_nt: TGTGCCAGCAGCTTGTCCAGCTACGAGCAGTACTTC
cdr3_aa: CASSLSSYEQYF

d_call: .
j_call: TRBJ2-3
v_call: TRBV10-2
clone_size: .
cdr3_nt: TGCGCCAGCAGTGTCTCCGGGAGAGAGGGCACAGATACGCAGTATTTT
cdr3_aa: CASSVSGREGTDTQYF

d_call: TRBD1
j_call: TRBJ2-7
v_call: TRBV7-3
clone_size: .
cdr3_nt: TGTGCCAGCAGCTTATCGCGCGCGATCGGGACAGTCTACGAGCAGTACTTC
cdr3_aa: CASSLSRAIGTVYEQYF

d_call: .
j_call: TRBJ1-2
v_call: TRBV7-9
clone_size: .
cdr3_nt: TGTGCCAGCAGCTTAACTGCAGTTCGGGGACAAGGCTACACCTTC
cdr3_aa: CASSLTAVRGQGYTF

d_call: TRBD1
j_call: TRBJ1-4
v_call: TRBV30
clone_size: few
cdr3_nt: TGTGCCTGCCCCGGGACAGGGATTGAAAAACTGTTTTTT
cdr3_aa: CACPGTGIEKLFF

d_call: .
j_call: TRBJ2-7
v_call: TRBV4-1
clone_size: .
cdr3_nt: TGCGCCAGCAGCCAAGATCATGGAACAGGGCTCTACGAGCAGTACTTC
cdr3_aa: CASSQDHGTGLYEQYF

d_call: TRBD2
j_call: TRBJ2-2
v_call: TRBV7-9
clone_size: .
cdr3_nt: TGTGCCAGCAGCGACGGGACTAGCGGGAGGTATAGGTCCGGGGAGCTGTTTTTT
cdr3_aa: CASSDGTSGRYRSGELFF

d_call: TRBD1
j_call: TRBJ1-2
v_call: TRBV2
clone_size: .
cdr3_nt: TGTGCCAGCAGTGAAGGGGGACAGGGGGGCTATGGCTACACCTTC
cdr3_aa: CASSEGGQGGYGYTF

d_call: TRBD2
j_call: TRBJ2-2
v_call: TRBV30
clone_size: .
cdr3_nt: TGTGCCTGGAGTGTTAATAGCGGGAGCGGCACCGGGGAGCTGTTTTTT
cdr3_aa: CAWSVNSGSGTGELFF

d_call: .
j_call: TRBJ1-4
v_call: TRBV18
clone_size: .
cdr3_nt: TGTGCCAGCTCACCTAGGGGAACTAATGAAAAACTGTTTTTT
cdr3_aa: CASSPRGTNEKLFF

d_call: TRBD1
j_call: TRBJ1-1
v_call: TRBV7-2
clone_size: few
cdr3_nt: TGTGCCAGCAGCCCTGGATTCGGACAGGGGGAAGCTTTCTTT
cdr3_aa: CASSPGFGQGEAFF

d_call: TRBD2
j_call: TRBJ2-7
v_call: TRBV7-8
clone_size: .
cdr3_nt: TGTGCCAGCAGCCAACTCGTGGAGCGGGGGACATACGAGCAGTACTTC
cdr3_aa: CASSQLVERGTYEQYF

d_call: .
j_call: TRBJ1-1
v_call: TRBV30
clone_size: .
cdr3_nt: TGTGCCTGGAGTGTAACCTCGGCCCCGGGGGGCGCTTTCTTT
cdr3_aa: CAWSVTSAPGGAFF

d_call: .
j_call: TRBJ1-5
v_call: TRBV16
clone_size: .
cdr3_nt: TGTGCCAGCAGCTCTAGGTCGAGACATCAGCCCCAGCATTTT
cdr3_aa: CASSSRSRHQPQHF

d_call: .
j_call: TRBJ2-5
v_call: TRBV19
clone_size: .
cdr3_nt: TGTGCCAGTAGTAAGAGGGACACCCAAGAGACCCAGTACTTC
cdr3_aa: CASSKRDTQETQYF

d_call: TRBD2
j_call: TRBJ2-3
v_call: TRBV11-3
clone_size: .
cdr3_nt: TGTGCCAGCAGCTTAGGCACTAGCGGGGGGCGCACAGATACGCAGTATTTT
cdr3_aa: CASSLGTSGGRTDTQYF

d_call: .
j_call: TRBJ2-7
v_call: TRBV19
clone_size: .
cdr3_nt: TGTGCCAGTAGTCCTTATCAGGGCTCCGAGCAGTACTTC
cdr3_aa: CASSPYQGSEQYF

d_call: TRBD1
j_call: TRBJ2-7
v_call: TRBV7-2
clone_size: .
cdr3_nt: TGTGCCAGCAGCTTAAAGCCGGGACAGGGATTAATCGAGCAGTACTTC
cdr3_aa: CASSLKPGQGLIEQYF

d_call: .
j_call: TRBJ2-2
v_call: TRBV14
clone_size: once
cdr3_nt: TGTGCCAGCAGCCATGGGTCAGGGGCCCTGAAACCCGGGGAGCTGTTTTTT
cdr3_aa: CASSHGSGALKPGELFF

d_call: .
j_call: TRBJ2-7
v_call: TRBV7-9
clone_size: .
cdr3_nt: TGTGCCAGCAGCTTTGACGGGAGCATTTCCTACGAGCAGTACTTC
cdr3_aa: CASSFDGSISYEQYF

d_call: TRBD1
j_call: TRBJ1-2
v_call: TRBV7-2
clone_size: once
cdr3_nt: TGTGCCAGCAGCTTCGCCGGGACAGGAATCTATGGCTACACCTTC
cdr3_aa: CASSFAGTGIYGYTF

d_call: .
j_call: TRBJ2-7
v_call: TRBV6-5
clone_size: .
cdr3_nt: TGTGCCAGCAGTCTAACCGCGGCCCAATACGAGCAGTACTTC
cdr3_aa: CASSLTAAQYEQYF

d_call: TRBD2
j_call: TRBJ2-1
v_call: TRBV5-6
clone_size: .
cdr3_nt: TGTGCCAGCAGCTTCGGGGGAAAGCGGGAGGTCAATGAGCAGTTCTTC
cdr3_aa: CASSFGGKREVNEQFF

d_call: TRBD2
j_call: TRBJ2-7
v_call: TRBV28
clone_size: .
cdr3_nt: TGTGCCAGCAGTTCCCGGGAGGGGCAGTACTTC
cdr3_aa: CASSSREGQYF

d_call: .
j_call: TRBJ1-6
v_call: TRBV7-9
clone_size: .
cdr3_nt: TGTGCCAGCAGCCCTACCTCCGAGAATTCACCCCTCCACTTT
cdr3_aa: CASSPTSENSPLHF

d_call: .
j_call: TRBJ1-1
v_call: TRBV14
clone_size: .
cdr3_nt: TGTGCCAGCAGCCAGGCAGGGATTGAAGCTTTCTTT
cdr3_aa: CASSQAGIEAFF

d_call: .
j_call: TRBJ2-1
v_call: TRBV14
clone_size: .
cdr3_nt: TGTGCCAGCAGCCAAACGGGAGCATGGAATGAGCAGTTCTTC
cdr3_aa: CASSQTGAWNEQFF

d_call: .
j_call: TRBJ2-3
v_call: TRBV27
clone_size: .
cdr3_nt: TGTGCCAGCAGTCGACAGACTTTTAGCACAGATACGCAGTATTTT
cdr3_aa: CASSRQTFSTDTQYF

d_call: .
j_call: TRBJ2-5
v_call: TRBV7-6
clone_size: .
cdr3_nt: TGTGCCAGCAGCTTAGGAAAGGGGCAAGAGACCCAGTACTTC
cdr3_aa: CASSLGKGQETQYF

d_call: TRBD2
j_call: TRBJ2-7
v_call: TRBV25-1
clone_size: once
cdr3_nt: TGTGCCAGCGCTACTAGCGGGGGTACCTACGAGCAGTACTTC
cdr3_aa: CASATSGGTYEQYF

d_call: .
j_call: TRBJ2-2
v_call: TRBV15
clone_size: .
cdr3_nt: TGTGCCACCTCTGGAGGTACCTTCTCGACCGGGGAGCTGTTTTTT
cdr3_aa: CATSGGTFSTGELFF

d_call: .
j_call: TRBJ1-5
v_call: TRBV7-9
clone_size: .
cdr3_nt: TGTGCCAGCAGCTTAGAGACAGGTGCAAATAGCAATCAGCCCCAGCATTTT
cdr3_aa: CASSLETGANSNQPQHF